This TCR beta chain was captured in a study of PD-1 blockade in classical Hodgkin lymphoma. The study, taken as a whole, reports: Complete responders started with a diversity level that resembled newly diagnosed patients at baseline. Only CD4+ TCR diversity, not CD8+, had risen significantly by C4D1. The study reported lower baseline TCR diversity in newly diagnosed patients than in healthy donors.

Libraries were prepared by immunoSEQ multiplex PCR; TCRdb keeps only in-frame clonotypes and omits some of them. This table holds about 150,000 clones, under 85% found once. Exposure to brentuximab vedotin varied, and each patient had relapsed following autologous stem cell transplantation. Complete response, partial response or progressive disease were the best responses. V gave up 1 base and J gave up 2 bases, with 6 bases separating them. This CDR3 has 14 residues. Germline V lookup: CDR1 LNHDA, CDR2 SQIVND (reference sequence). Points on this clone: As yet, its antigen is unknown.

V gene TRBV19 combines with J gene TRBJ1-5, with no clear D. This TCR derives from a human donor with classical Hodgkin lymphoma. The sample consisted of peripheral blood mononuclear cells (PBMCs), taken before the second cycle of nivolumab. CDR3 nucleotides: TGTGCCAGTAGTATAGCCCCGGGCAATCAGCCCCAGCATTTT. This encodes CASSIAPGNQPQHF. Looking up the rest from reference TRBV19 and TRBJ1-5 gives the full variable domain: DGGITQSPKYLFRKEGQNVTLSCEQNLNHDAMYWYRQDPGQGLRLIYYSQIVNDFQKGDIAEGYSVSREKKESFPLTVTSAQKNPTAFYLCASSIAPGNQPQHFGDGTRLSIL.